A single sample is the source of the 17 T cell receptor beta chains below, sequenced in a study of blood T cell repertoires in COVID-19. The repertoire was sequenced with immunoSEQ multiplex PCR; TCRdb's copy has only in-frame clones and lacks some. The sample yields more than 95,000 clones, just under 85% seen once. Sequencing was performed on peripheral blood. Every receptor here comes from a man in his 70s with active or convalescent COVID-19.

The chain has TRBV7-9 and TRBJ1-2; maybe TRBD1 (6 bases). V lost 7 bases and J lost 6, with 18 bases in between. Germline V gene lookup returns CDR1 SEHNR and CDR2 FQNEAQ (reference sequence). The CDR3 totals 14 residues. The DNA for the CDR3 is TGTGCCAGCACCATCAGTGGGCAGGGGCATGGCTACACCTTC. It yields the protein CASTISGQGHGYTF.

The CDR3 bases are TGTGCCAGCAGTGGAGATGAAAAACTGTTTTTT. This codes for CASSGDEKLFF. The chain joins TRBV25-1 to TRBJ1-4, with D uncertain. This CDR3 contains 11 residues. Germline CDR1 reads MGHDK; CDR2 reads SYGVNS. V was cut by 4 bases and J by 6 bases, with 3 bases left in between.

This clone has only a few counts. The genes are TRBV4-1 and TRBJ1-4; D remains ambiguous. Trimming took off 4 bases at V and 7 bases at J, with 19 bases between the two ends. CDR1 and CDR2 from the germline V gene are MGHRA and YSYEKL. The CDR3 runs 16 residues. The CDR3 loop is CASSPDQARGIEKLFF. DNA of the CDR3: TGCGCCAGCAGCCCGGACCAAGCGAGAGGGATTGAAAAACTGTTTTTT.

The V call is TRBV9, the J call TRBJ2-1, with TRBD2 matching over 10 bases. J gave up 3 bases and V 4 bases, and 4 bases lay outside the gene matches. The CDR3 covers 15 residues. Germline V gene sequence: CDR1 SGDLS, CDR2 YYNGEE. In nucleotides, the CDR3 is TGTGCCAGCAGCCCAACTAGCGGGAACTACAATGAGCAGTTCTTC. Translated: CASSPTSGNYNEQFF.

The table lists this clone with a few counts. V and J are TRBV4-1 and TRBJ1-2; D remains unclear. V dropped 4 bases and J dropped 4 bases, with 13 bases sitting between them. From germline, CDR1 is MGHRA and CDR2 YSYEKL. CDR3 size: 14 residues. CDR3 nucleotide sequence: TGCGCCAGCAGCCGGGCCGACACGAGCTATGGCTACACCTTC. Its translation: CASSRADTSYGYTF.

For this clone: Other DNA variants within this sample encode the same CDR3. The genes are TRBV9 and TRBJ2-1, with a possible D match to TRBD1 (5 bases). The CDR3 consists of 16 residues. The germline CDR1 and CDR2 sequences are SGDLS and YYNGEE. V was shortened by 0 bases and J by 0 bases, with 10 bases between the two germline ends. CDR3 sequence (DNA): TGTGCCAGCAGCGTAGAAGGGGCAAGCTCCTACAATGAGCAGTTCTTC. It encodes CASSVEGASSYNEQFF.

The V gene is TRBV28, the J gene TRBJ1-3; D ambiguous. Germline loops: CDR1 MDHEN, CDR2 SYDVKM. V lost 1 base and J lost 4, with 11 bases in between. The CDR3 loop spans 15 amino acids. The CDR3 DNA is TGTGCCAGCAGTTTATCCGGGAGTAGGGGAAACACCATATATTTT. As protein: CASSLSGSRGNTIYF.

The chain is built from TRBV21-1 and TRBJ2-7; the table names TRBD1, a call not compared with the DNA. TRBV21-1 is assigned pseudogene status. The CDR3 has 15 residues. The CDR3 DNA reads as TGTGCCAGCAGCCGGCCAGACAGAAACTCCTACGAGCAGTACTTC. It encodes CASSRPDRNSYEQYF.

The chain employs TRBV28 and TRBJ1-2; 10 nucleotides line up with TRBD1. The germline CDR1 and CDR2 sequences are MDHEN and SYDVKM. Trimming at V came to 7 bases and at J to 4 bases, leaving 12 bases not matched to a gene. The CDR3 length is 16 residues. CDR3 sequence (DNA): TGTGCCAGCAAAATGACAGGGGGCAGGTTATCCTATGGCTACACCTTC. As protein: CASKMTGGRLSYGYTF.

This rearrangement joins TRBV28 to TRBJ2-1; D possibly corresponds to TRBD2 (5 bases). CDR3 size: 15 residues. Germline lookup yields CDR1 MDHEN and CDR2 SYDVKM. V shed 5 bases and J shed 9 bases, with 20 bases lying between them. The CDR3 DNA follows: TGTGCCAGCAGTCCTCTTGCGGTTCGGGGTGGTGAGCAGTTCTTC. Protein product: CASSPLAVRGGEQFF.

The CDR3 nucleotides are TGTGCCAGTAGTCAAATCCGACAGTTAAAGACAGATACGCAGTATTTT. Its protein product is CASSQIRQLKTDTQYF. The chain carries TRBV19 and TRBJ2-3; TRBD1 is a possible D gene (5 bases). CDR3 length equals 16 residues. Germline V gene data show CDR1 as LNHDA and CDR2 as SQIVND (reference sequence). The V end was cut by 5 bases, the J end by 3 bases, with 18 bases between.

V and J are TRBV6-1 and TRBJ2-7; D is uncertain. Germline-derived CDR1 and CDR2 are MNHNS and SASEGT. The CDR3 consists of 16 residues. V was cut by 1 base and J by 0 bases, with 13 bases left in between. CDR3 amino acids: CASSEVRTPGSYEQYF. CDR3 sequence (DNA): TGTGCCAGCAGTGAAGTTAGAACTCCCGGCTCCTACGAGCAGTACTTC.

This clone is judged medium-sized. The chain combines TRBV28 with TRBJ1-2; 8 bases agree with TRBD1. From germline, CDR1 is MDHEN and CDR2 SYDVKM. After removal of 5 bases from V and 4 bases from J, the junction contained 6 bases not matched to a gene. The CDR3 runs to 14 residues. The CDR3 DNA sequence: TGTGCCAGCAGTGCCCCGGGACAGGTCTATGGCTACACCTTC. This codes for CASSAPGQVYGYTF.

J is TRBJ2-1 and V is TRBV28, with D possibly matching TRBD2 (5 bases). The V gene lost 2 bases and the J gene lost 0 bases, with 5 bases spanning the gap. The CDR3 loop spans 14 amino acids. The V gene's germline CDR1 is MDHEN and CDR2 SYDVKM. CDR3 loop: CASSLGSSYNEQFF. The CDR3 bases are TGTGCCAGCAGTTTAGGGAGCTCCTACAATGAGCAGTTCTTC.

This chain joins TRBV24-1 and TRBJ1-3; TRBD1 aligns across 10 bases. Trimming at V came to 7 bases and at J to 2 bases, leaving 1 base not matched to a gene. Germline V gene sequence: CDR1 KGHDR, CDR2 SFDVKD. The CDR3 spans 14 residues. The CDR3 DNA reads TGTGCCACCAGCGGGACAGGGGCTGGAAACACCATATATTTT. It specifies CATSGTGAGNTIYF.

This chain uses TRBV18 with TRBJ2-2; 9 bases are a match to TRBD2. Unmatched junction bases numbered 21, after V lost 2 bases and J lost 5 bases. This CDR3 is built from 21 residues. Germline assignment: CDR1 KGHSH and CDR2 LQKENI. CDR3 protein: CASSPESAGGQWEGPTGELFF. As DNA, the CDR3 is TGTGCCAGCTCACCAGAATCCGCGGGGGGGCAATGGGAGGGACCAACCGGGGAGCTGTTTTTT.

The gene calls are TRBV7-2 and TRBJ1-5; no definite D call. Germline CDR1 and CDR2: SGHTA and FQGNSA. The CDR3 has 14 amino acids. The V and J ends lost 2 bases and 7 bases respectively, with 12 bases between them. The CDR3, as DNA: TGTGCCAGCAGCTTAAACTGGGGAGACCAGCCCCAGCATTTT. This sequence encodes CASSLNWGDQPQHF.